This T cell receptor beta chain is drawn from a study of T cell responses to AZD1222 COVID-19 vaccine. Whole-study results and caveats: Clonal diversity was possibly underestimated, and the donors were mostly white British, with more females. Spike-specific TCRs gained breadth and depth after people received two AZD1222 doses. With dominance at 160-218 and 743-854, vaccine-associated CD4 TCRs spanned spike.

Worth noting for this clone: Its antigen is currently unknown.

Profiled with immunoSEQ multiplex PCR; TCRdb holds only in-frame clones, not every one. The table shows roughly 100,000 clones, with approximately 92% occurring only once. CDR3 size: 12 residues. Trimming left V 3 bases short and J 5 bases short, with 9 bases between. The germline V gene has CDR1 DFQATT and CDR2 SNEGSKA (reference sequence). The clonotype comes from an adult who received the AZD1222 COVID-19 vaccine. The sequences come from peripheral blood, collected 28 days after the second AZD1222 dose. The chain joins TRBV20-1 to TRBJ2-3; D gene uncertain. The CDR3 DNA is TGCAGTGCTAGTTCCAATGGAGATACGCAGTATTTT. Its translation is CSASSNGDTQYF.